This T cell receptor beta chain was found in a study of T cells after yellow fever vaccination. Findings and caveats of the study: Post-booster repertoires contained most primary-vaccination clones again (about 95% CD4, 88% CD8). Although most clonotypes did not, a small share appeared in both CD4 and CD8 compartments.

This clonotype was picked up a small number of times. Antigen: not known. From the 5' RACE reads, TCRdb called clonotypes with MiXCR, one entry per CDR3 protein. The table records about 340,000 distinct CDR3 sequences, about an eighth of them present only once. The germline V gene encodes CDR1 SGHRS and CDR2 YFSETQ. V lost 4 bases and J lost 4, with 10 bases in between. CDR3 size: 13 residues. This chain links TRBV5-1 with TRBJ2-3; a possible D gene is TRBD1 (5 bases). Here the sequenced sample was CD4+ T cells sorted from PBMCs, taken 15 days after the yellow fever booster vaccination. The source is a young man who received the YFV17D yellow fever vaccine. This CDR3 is CASSEMGPDTQYF. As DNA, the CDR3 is TGCGCCAGCAGCGAGATGGGGCCAGATACGCAGTATTTT.